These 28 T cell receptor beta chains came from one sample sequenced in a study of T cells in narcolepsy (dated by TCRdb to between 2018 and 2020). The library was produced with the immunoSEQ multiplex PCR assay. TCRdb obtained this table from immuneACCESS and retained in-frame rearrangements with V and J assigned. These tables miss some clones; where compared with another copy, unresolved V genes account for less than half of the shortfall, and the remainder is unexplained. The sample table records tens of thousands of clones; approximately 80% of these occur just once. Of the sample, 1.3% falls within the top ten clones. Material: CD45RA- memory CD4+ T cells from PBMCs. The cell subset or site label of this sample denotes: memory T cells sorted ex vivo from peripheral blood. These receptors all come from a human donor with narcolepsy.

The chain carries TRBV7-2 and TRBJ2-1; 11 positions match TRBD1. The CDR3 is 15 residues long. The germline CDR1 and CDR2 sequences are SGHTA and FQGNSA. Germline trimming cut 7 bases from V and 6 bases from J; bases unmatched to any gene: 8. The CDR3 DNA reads TGTGCCAGCACCGTTCCGGGACAGGGGGGCAATGAGCAGTTCTTC. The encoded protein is CASTVPGQGGNEQFF.

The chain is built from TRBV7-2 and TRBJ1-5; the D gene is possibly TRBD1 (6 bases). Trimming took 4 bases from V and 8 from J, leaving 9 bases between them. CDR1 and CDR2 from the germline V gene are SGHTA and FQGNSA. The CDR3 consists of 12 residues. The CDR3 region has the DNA TGTGCCAGCAGCTCCCAGGGGAAGCCCCAGCATTTT. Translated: CASSSQGKPQHF.

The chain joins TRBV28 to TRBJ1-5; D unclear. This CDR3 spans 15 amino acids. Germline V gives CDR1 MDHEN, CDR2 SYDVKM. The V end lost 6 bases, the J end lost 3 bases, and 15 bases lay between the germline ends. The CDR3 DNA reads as TGTGCCAGCAGCCCCTGGGATCAGACCAATCAGCCCCAGCATTTT. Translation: CASSPWDQTNQPQHF.

CDR3 sequence reads: CASSLVGGNSPLHF. The CDR3, as DNA: TGTGCCAGCAGTTTGGTGGGTGGGAATTCACCCCTCCACTTT. The V gene is TRBV27, the J gene TRBJ1-6; D remains unclear. CDR3 length: 14 residues. Per germline, CDR1 MNHEY and CDR2 SMNVEV (reference sequence). V lost 3 bases and J lost 7, with 10 bases in between.

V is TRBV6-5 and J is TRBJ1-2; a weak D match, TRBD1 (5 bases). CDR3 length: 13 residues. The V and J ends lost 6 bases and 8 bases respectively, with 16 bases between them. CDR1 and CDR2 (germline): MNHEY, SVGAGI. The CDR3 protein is CASSNLGAGGYTF. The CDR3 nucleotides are TGTGCCAGCAGCAACCTAGGTGCAGGGGGCTACACCTTC.

CDR3 bases: TGTGCCAGTAGTGTAGGCGGACAGGCGCTCTCTGGAAACACCATATATTTT. Protein product: CASSVGGQALSGNTIYF. The gene calls are TRBV19 and TRBJ1-3, with TRBD1 identical over 7 bases. Trimming took 5 bases from V and 0 from J; bases not matched to a gene: 10. Germline CDR1 reads LNHDA; CDR2 reads SQIVND (reference sequence). CDR3 size: 17 residues.

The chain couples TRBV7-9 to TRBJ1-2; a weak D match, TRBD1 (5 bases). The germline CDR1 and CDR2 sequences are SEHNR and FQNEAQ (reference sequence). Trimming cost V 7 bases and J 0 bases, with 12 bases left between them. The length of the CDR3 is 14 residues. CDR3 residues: CASTATASNYGYTF. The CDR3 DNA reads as TGTGCCAGCACCGCGACAGCTTCTAACTATGGCTACACCTTC.

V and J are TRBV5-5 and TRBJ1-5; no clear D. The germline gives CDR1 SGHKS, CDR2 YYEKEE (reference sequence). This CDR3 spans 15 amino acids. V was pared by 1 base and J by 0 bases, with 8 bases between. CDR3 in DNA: TGTGCCAGCAGCTTGTCTCGGAATAGCAATCAGCCCCAGCATTTT. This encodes CASSLSRNSNQPQHF.

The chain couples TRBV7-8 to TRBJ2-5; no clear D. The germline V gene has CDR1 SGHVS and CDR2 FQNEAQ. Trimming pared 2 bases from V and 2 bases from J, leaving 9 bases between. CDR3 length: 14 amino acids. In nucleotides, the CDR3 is TGTGCCAGCAGCTTATTCGGCCTACAAGAGACCCAGTACTTC. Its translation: CASSLFGLQETQYF.

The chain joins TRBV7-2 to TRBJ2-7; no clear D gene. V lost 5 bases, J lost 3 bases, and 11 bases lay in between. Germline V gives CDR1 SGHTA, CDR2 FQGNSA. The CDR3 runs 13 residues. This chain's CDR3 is CASSPPGLYEQYF. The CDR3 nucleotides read TGTGCCAGCAGCCCCCCTGGGCTCTACGAGCAGTACTTC.

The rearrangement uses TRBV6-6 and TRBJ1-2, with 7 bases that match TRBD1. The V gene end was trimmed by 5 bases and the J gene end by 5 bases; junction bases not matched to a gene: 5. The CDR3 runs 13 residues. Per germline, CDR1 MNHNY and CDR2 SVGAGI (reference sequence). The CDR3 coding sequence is TGTGCCAGCAGTCCGACAGGGCGGTATGGCTACACCTTC. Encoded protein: CASSPTGRYGYTF.

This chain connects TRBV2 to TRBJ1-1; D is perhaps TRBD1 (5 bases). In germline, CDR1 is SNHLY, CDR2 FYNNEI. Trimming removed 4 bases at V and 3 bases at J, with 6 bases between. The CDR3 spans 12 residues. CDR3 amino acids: CASSGQYTEAFF. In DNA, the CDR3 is TGTGCCAGCAGTGGACAGTACACTGAAGCTTTCTTT.

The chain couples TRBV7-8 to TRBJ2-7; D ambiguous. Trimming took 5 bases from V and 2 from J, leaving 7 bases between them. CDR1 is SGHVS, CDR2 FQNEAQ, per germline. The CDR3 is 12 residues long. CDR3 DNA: TGTGCCAGCAGCCCCGGGCCCTACGAGCAGTACTTC. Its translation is CASSPGPYEQYF.

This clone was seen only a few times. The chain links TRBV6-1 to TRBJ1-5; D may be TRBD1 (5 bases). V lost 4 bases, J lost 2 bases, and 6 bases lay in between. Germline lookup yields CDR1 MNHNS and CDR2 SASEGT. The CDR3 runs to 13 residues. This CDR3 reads CASSAGGNQPQHF. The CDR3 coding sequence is TGTGCCAGCAGTGCGGGGGGCAATCAGCCCCAGCATTTT.

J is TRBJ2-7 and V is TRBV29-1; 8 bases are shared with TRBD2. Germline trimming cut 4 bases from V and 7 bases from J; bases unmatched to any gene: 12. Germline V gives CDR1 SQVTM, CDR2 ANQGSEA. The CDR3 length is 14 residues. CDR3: CSVGSSGPGREQYF. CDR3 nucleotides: TGCAGCGTTGGGTCTAGCGGGCCTGGTAGGGAGCAGTACTTC.

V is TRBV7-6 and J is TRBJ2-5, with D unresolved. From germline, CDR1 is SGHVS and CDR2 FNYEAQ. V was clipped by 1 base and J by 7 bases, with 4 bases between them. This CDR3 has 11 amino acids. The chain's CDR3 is CASSLDGTQYF. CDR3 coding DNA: TGTGCCAGCAGCTTAGACGGGACCCAGTACTTC. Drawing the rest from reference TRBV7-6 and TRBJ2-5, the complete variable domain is GAGVSQSPRYKVTKRGQDVALRCDPISGHVSLYWYRQALGQGPEFLTYFNYEAQQDKSGLPNDRFSAERPEGSISTLTIQRTEQRDSAMYRCASSLDGTQYFGPGTRLLVL.

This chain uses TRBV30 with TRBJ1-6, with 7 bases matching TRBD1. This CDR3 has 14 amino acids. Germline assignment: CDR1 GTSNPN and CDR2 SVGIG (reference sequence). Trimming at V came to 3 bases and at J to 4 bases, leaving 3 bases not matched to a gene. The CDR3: CAWRPGQYNSPLHF. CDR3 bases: TGTGCCTGGAGACCGGGACAGTATAATTCACCCCTCCACTTT.

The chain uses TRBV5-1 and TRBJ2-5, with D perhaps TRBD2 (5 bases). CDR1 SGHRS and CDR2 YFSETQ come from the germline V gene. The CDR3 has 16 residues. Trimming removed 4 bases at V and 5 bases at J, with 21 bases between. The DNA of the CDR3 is TGCGCCAGCAGCACCACCGGAGGCCAAGTGCGGGAGACCCAGTACTTC. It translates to CASSTTGGQVRETQYF. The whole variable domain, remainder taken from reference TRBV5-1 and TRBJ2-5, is KAGVTQTPRYLIKTRGQQVTLSCSPISGHRSVSWYQQTPGQGLQFLFEYFSETQRNKGNFPGRFSGRQFSNSRSEMNVSTLELGDSALYLCASSTTGGQVRETQYFGPGTRLLVL.

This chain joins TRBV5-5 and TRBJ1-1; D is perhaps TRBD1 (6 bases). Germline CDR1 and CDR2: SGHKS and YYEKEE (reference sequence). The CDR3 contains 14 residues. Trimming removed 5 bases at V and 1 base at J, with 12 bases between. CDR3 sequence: CASRRGHANTEAFF. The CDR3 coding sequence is TGTGCCAGCAGGCGGGGACACGCGAACACTGAAGCTTTCTTT.

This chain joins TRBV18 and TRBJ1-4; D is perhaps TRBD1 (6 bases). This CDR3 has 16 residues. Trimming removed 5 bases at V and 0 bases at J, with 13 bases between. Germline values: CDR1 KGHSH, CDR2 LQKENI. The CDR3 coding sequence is TGTGCCAGCTCATCCCTACAGGGACCAACTAATGAAAAACTGTTTTTT. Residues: CASSSLQGPTNEKLFF.

The CDR3 region has the DNA TGTGCCAGCAGTGACTCGTTCGTCGGCAGGGATGTCTATGGCTACACCTTC. It yields the protein CASSDSFVGRDVYGYTF. This chain connects TRBV6-4 to TRBJ1-2; tentative D call: TRBD1 (5 bases). This CDR3 comprises 17 residues. The V gene lost 0 bases and the J gene lost 4 bases, with 18 bases spanning the gap. Germline CDR1 is MRHNA and CDR2 is SNTAGT.

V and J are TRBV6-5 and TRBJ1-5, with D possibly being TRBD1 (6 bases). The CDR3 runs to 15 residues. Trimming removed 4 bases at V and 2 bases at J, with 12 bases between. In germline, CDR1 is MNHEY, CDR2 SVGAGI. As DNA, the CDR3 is TGTGCCAGCAGTTCGGCAGGGGTCGGCAATCAGCCCCAGCATTTT. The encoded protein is CASSSAGVGNQPQHF.

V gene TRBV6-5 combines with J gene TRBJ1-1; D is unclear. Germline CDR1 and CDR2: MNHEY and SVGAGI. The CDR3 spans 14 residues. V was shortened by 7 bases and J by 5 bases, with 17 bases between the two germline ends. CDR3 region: CASTPGPRWTEAFF. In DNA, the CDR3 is TGTGCCAGCACCCCAGGTCCCCGGTGGACTGAAGCTTTCTTT.

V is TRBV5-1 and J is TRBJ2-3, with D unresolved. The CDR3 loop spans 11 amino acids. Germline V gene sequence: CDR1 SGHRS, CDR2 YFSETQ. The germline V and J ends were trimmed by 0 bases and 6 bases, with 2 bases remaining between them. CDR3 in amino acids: CASSLEDTQYF. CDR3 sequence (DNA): TGCGCCAGCAGCTTGGAGGATACGCAGTATTTT. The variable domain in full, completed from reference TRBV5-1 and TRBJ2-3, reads KAGVTQTPRYLIKTRGQQVTLSCSPISGHRSVSWYQQTPGQGLQFLFEYFSETQRNKGNFPGRFSGRQFSNSRSEMNVSTLELGDSALYLCASSLEDTQYFGPGTRLTVL.

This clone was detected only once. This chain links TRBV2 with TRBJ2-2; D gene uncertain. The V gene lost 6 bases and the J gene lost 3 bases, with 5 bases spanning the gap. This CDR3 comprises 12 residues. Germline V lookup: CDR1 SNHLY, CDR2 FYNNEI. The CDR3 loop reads CASSSYTGELFF. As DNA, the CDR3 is TGTGCCAGCAGCTCATACACCGGGGAGCTGTTTTTT.

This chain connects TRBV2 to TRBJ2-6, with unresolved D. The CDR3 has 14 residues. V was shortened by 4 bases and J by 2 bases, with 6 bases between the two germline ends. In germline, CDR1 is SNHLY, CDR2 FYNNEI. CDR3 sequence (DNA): TGTGCCAGCAGTGCAAGACCTGGGGCCAACGTCCTGACTTTC. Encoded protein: CASSARPGANVLTF.

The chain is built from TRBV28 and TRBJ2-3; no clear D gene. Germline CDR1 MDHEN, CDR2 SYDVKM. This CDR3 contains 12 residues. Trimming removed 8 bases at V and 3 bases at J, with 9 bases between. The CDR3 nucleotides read TGTGCCAGCCAGGTTTTAACAGATACGCAGTATTTT. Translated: CASQVLTDTQYF.

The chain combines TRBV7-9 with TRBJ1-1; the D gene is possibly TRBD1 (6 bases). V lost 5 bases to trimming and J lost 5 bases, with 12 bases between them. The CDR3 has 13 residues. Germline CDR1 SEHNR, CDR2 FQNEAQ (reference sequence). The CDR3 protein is CASSAQGGTEAFF. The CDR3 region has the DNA TGTGCCAGCAGCGCCCAAGGGGGGACTGAAGCTTTCTTT. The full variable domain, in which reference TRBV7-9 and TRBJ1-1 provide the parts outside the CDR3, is DTGVSQNPRHKITKRGQNVTFRCDPISEHNRLYWYRQTLGQGPEFLTYFQNEAQLEKSRLLSDRFSAERPKGSFSTLEIQRTEQGDSAMYLCASSAQGGTEAFFGQGTRLTVV.